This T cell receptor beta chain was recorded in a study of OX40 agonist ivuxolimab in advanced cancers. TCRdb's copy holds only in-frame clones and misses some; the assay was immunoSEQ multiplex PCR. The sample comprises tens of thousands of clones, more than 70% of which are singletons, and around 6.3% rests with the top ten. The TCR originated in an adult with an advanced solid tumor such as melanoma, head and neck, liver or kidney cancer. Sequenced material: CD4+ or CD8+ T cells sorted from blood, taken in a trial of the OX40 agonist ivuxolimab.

The CDR3 reads CASGPLTYTDTQYF. The CDR3 nucleotides are TGTGCTAGTGGTCCGCTCACTTACACAGATACGCAGTATTTT. The chain links TRBV12-5 to TRBJ2-3, with D uncertain. V lost 5 bases, J lost 2 bases, and 11 bases lay in between. Germline V gives CDR1 LGHNT, CDR2 FRNRAP. This CDR3 is 14 amino acids long.